A single sample gave rise to the 15 T cell receptor beta chains below, sequenced in a study of response to subunit inactivated influenza vaccine. TCRdb ran MiXCR on the RT-PCR reads and lists one entry per CDR3 protein. The table records more than 500,000 distinct CDR3 sequences, about 10% of them present only once. These records were also assigned to another study, of T cells expressing NK-cell markers. From that second work: Synthesis of TCR beta cDNA relied on 5'RACE template switching carrying UMIs.

Here the sequenced sample was PBMCs from blood, taken on the day of vaccination. Every receptor here comes from a man aged 50 or older who received an inactivated influenza vaccine.

In this sample, this clonotype turned up many times. The J gene is TRBJ2-2, the V gene TRBV12-3 or TRBV12-4; 10 bases align to TRBD1. J lost 2 bases, V lost 6 bases, and 3 bases had no gene match. This CDR3 region has 15 residues. CDR3 coding DNA: TGTGCCAGCAGGGACAGGGGGGCCAACACCGGGGAGCTGTTTTTT. Its translation: CASRDRGANTGELFF.

This chain uses TRBV6-1 with TRBJ2-3; D remains unclear. The CDR3 loop spans 17 amino acids. The V end was cut by 4 bases, the J end by 3 bases, with 20 bases between. Germline lookup yields CDR1 MNHNS and CDR2 SASEGT. Here the CDR3 DNA reads TGTGCCAGCAGTGCTTACCCCGTCCCTCAAGGGACAGATACGCAGTATTTT. Protein: CASSAYPVPQGTDTQYF.

The V gene is TRBV19, the J gene TRBJ2-1, with 14 bases that match TRBD2. The CDR3 loop spans 17 amino acids. Germline trimming cut 3 bases from V and 7 bases from J; bases unmatched to any gene: 8. Germline CDR1 reads LNHDA; CDR2 reads SQIVND (reference sequence). The CDR3: CASSIPTTSGRVNEQFF. The CDR3 DNA is TGTGCCAGTAGTATCCCGACGACTAGCGGGAGGGTTAATGAGCAGTTCTTC.

This chain connects TRBV15 to TRBJ2-3; D unclear. V lost 1 base to trimming and J lost 0 bases, with 14 bases between them. Germline assignment: CDR1 LNHNV and CDR2 YYDKDF (reference sequence). The CDR3 extends over 17 amino acids. For the CDR3, the DNA is TGTGCCACCAGCAGAGTCTCGACTCCACGTAGCACAGATACGCAGTATTTT. It is translated as CATSRVSTPRSTDTQYF.

This clonotype was observed many times. The chain links TRBV10-2 to TRBJ1-6; D may be TRBD1 (5 bases). Germline V CDR1 and CDR2: WSHSY, SAAADI. The length of the CDR3 is 18 residues. V was clipped by 3 bases and J by 0 bases, with 15 bases between them. The CDR3 is CASSDQLGLSSYNSPLHF. CDR3 in DNA: TGCGCCAGCAGTGACCAATTGGGGCTGAGCTCCTATAATTCACCCCTCCACTTT.

This clonotype was seen a few times. The chain recombines TRBV29-1 with TRBJ2-7, with 8 bases identical to TRBD1. The CDR3 consists of 17 residues. V lost 6 bases and J lost 3; bases outside the gene matches: 19. The germline CDR1 and CDR2 sequences are SQVTM and ANQGSEA. CDR3 nucleotide sequence: TGCAGCGTAGCCGGGACAGGCGGAACCTCCGACTACTACGAGCAGTACTTC. Encoded protein: CSVAGTGGTSDYYEQYF.

Written as DNA, the CDR3 is TGCAGTGCTTCCTCCGGGGACAGGGCAAGTCAGCCCCAGCATTTT. Translated: CSASSGDRASQPQHF. The chain joins TRBV20-1 to TRBJ1-5; 9 nucleotides line up with TRBD1. The CDR3 spans 15 residues. CDR1 DFQATT and CDR2 SNEGSKA come from the germline V gene (reference sequence). V gave up 5 bases and J gave up 6 bases; unmatched junction bases: 11.

This clonotype has just a few counts. J is TRBJ2-4 and V is TRBV27; the D call may be TRBD1 or TRBD2 (5 bases each). V dropped 5 bases and J dropped 7 bases, with 18 bases sitting between them. In germline, CDR1 is MNHEY, CDR2 SMNVEV (reference sequence). This CDR3 region has 15 residues. The CDR3 DNA reads TGTGCCAGCAGTACCTACGGGACGGCCAGGAACATTCAGTACTTC. Translated: CASSTYGTARNIQYF.

This clonotype has just a few counts. The chain employs TRBV20-1 and TRBJ2-7; perhaps D is TRBD1 or TRBD2 (5 bases each). Trimming stripped 5 bases from V and 1 base from J, with 9 bases between. Germline values: CDR1 DFQATT, CDR2 SNEGSKA (reference sequence). The CDR3 extends over 12 amino acids. CDR3 amino acids: CSAWDGSYEQYF. The CDR3 DNA follows: TGCAGTGCTTGGGACGGATCCTACGAGCAGTACTTC.

The chain links TRBV5-1 to TRBJ2-5; D is unresolved. This CDR3 is built from 13 residues. Looked up from germline, CDR1 is SGHRS and CDR2 is YFSETQ. The V gene lost 1 base and the J gene lost 5 bases, with 9 bases spanning the gap. CDR3 residues: CASSLNVEETQYF. The DNA for the CDR3 is TGCGCCAGCAGCTTGAACGTGGAGGAGACCCAGTACTTC.

The chain recombines TRBV3-1 with TRBJ2-3; 14 positions agree with TRBD2. CDR3 length equals 18 residues. CDR1 is LGHDT and CDR2 is YNNKEL in the germline V gene (reference sequence). J gave up 3 bases and V 3 bases, and 8 bases lay outside the gene matches. DNA for the CDR3: TGTGCCAGCAGCCATTTACCGCGACTAGCGGGGGGGACAGATACGCAGTATTTT. Protein sequence: CASSHLPRLAGGTDTQYF.

This clonotype has a handful of counts. The CDR3 DNA is TGTGCCAGCAGCCAAGACGTGTACGAGCAGTACTTC. It encodes CASSQDVYEQYF. The genes are TRBV7-2 and TRBJ2-7, with D hard to call. The V gene lost 5 bases and the J gene lost 4 bases, with 9 bases spanning the gap. Germline CDR1 and CDR2: SGHTA and FQGNSA. There are 12 residues in the CDR3.

There are a few counts of this clonotype. This chain connects TRBV4-3 to TRBJ1-5; possible D gene TRBD1, 6 bases. Germline CDR1 reads LGHNA; CDR2 reads YSLEER. V lost 0 bases to trimming and J lost 6 bases, with 15 bases between them. This CDR3 region has 16 residues. CDR3 nucleotide sequence: TGCGCCAGCAGCCAAGAACGCACAGGGTGGTTTCAGCCCCAGCATTTT. As protein: CASSQERTGWFQPQHF.

This clonotype has just a few counts. The chain employs TRBV5-1 and TRBJ2-6; 10 nucleotides match TRBD1. J was trimmed by 3 bases and V by 4 bases; bases with no gene match: 16. The V gene's germline CDR1 is SGHRS and CDR2 YFSETQ. The length of the CDR3 is 20 residues. Written as DNA, the CDR3 is TGCGCCAGCAGCCCCGGTTCTACGACAGGGGGCGCCAATGGGGCCAACGTCCTGACTTTC. It is translated as CASSPGSTTGGANGANVLTF.

At least ten counts were recorded for this clonotype. The J gene is TRBJ1-6, the V gene TRBV5-5; D may be TRBD1 (5 bases). The CDR3 is 17 amino acids. Looked up from germline, CDR1 is SGHKS and CDR2 is YYEKEE (reference sequence). Trimming took 0 bases from V and 3 from J, leaving 13 bases between them. CDR3 amino acids: CASSLGQSPNYNSPLHF. The CDR3, as DNA: TGTGCCAGCAGCTTGGGACAGTCCCCCAACTATAATTCACCCCTCCACTTT.